The TCR beta chain described here comes from a study of sequential checkpoint blockade in melanoma. At the level of the study: Maintenance nivolumab came after either treatment sequence.

Here immunoSEQ multiplex PCR was the method, and the copy in TCRdb shows in-frame clones only, minus some. Here the sample spans about 9,100 clones, approximately 81% being singletons. The treatment: randomized to nivolumab then ipilimumab (arm A) or the reverse (arm B). None of the patients previously received DNA-damaging chemotherapy. From thawed PBMCs, live CD3+CD8+ cells negative for CD19 and CD56 were sorted. The CDR3 contains 17 residues. The junction had 7 bases not matched to a gene; V was cut back by 1 base and J by 4 bases. Germline V CDR1 and CDR2: MDHEN, SYDVKM. The chain combines TRBV28 with TRBJ2-5, with TRBD2 matching over 12 bases. The input for sequencing was CD8+ T cells sorted from blood (inferred from file names), taken from a patient given nivolumab and ipilimumab in sequence. The clonotype comes from a human donor with melanoma. CDR3 sequence (DNA): TGTGCCAGCAGTTTATTCCGGGGGGGACTAGCGGGAGAGACCCAGTACTTC. Protein product: CASSLFRGGLAGETQYF.